This T cell receptor (beta chain) comes out of a study of control samples from healthy donors and cancer patients. This clone showed up just once. Generated by immunoSEQ multiplex PCR, the TCRdb table keeps only in-frame clones and is missing some. The sample records 30,000 to 40,000 clones, around 93% being singletons. The CDR3 contains 16 residues. The V gene end was trimmed by 2 bases and the J gene end by 7 bases; junction bases not matched to a gene: 10. The germline gives CDR1 KGHSH, CDR2 LQKENI. The chain combines TRBV18 with TRBJ2-1, with TRBD2 matching 8 bases. The receptor was isolated from a man aged 35 to 55 with colorectal cancer. What was sequenced was PBMCs. Here the CDR3 reads CASSPRGGGMTNEQFF. The CDR3 nucleotides are TGTGCCAGCTCACCAAGAGGCGGGGGGATGACGAATGAGCAGTTCTTC.